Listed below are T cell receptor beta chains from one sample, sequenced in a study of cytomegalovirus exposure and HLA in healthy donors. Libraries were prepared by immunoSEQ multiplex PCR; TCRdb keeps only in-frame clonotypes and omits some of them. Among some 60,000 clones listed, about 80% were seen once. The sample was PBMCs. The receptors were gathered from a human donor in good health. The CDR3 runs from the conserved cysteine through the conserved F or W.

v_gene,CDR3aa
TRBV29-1,CSVEGGGGSYEQYF
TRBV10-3,CAISERSGGTSTDTQYF
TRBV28,CASRPGLAGSEQYF
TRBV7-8,CASSLPGQGNYEQYF
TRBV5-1,CASSLGDDRGREQYF
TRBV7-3,CASSFSVNTEAFF
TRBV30,CAWITGTGDYEQYF
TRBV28,CAGGNFGGYTF
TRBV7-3,CASSLENAGSSYEQYF
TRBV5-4,CASSISGLAVEQYF
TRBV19,CASNGATDTQYF
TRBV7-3,CASSRPSGGSNTGELFF
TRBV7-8,CASSYSYALNSNQPQHF